The 15 T cell receptor beta chains below all came from one sample that was sequenced in a study of cytomegalovirus exposure and HLA in healthy donors. Generated by immunoSEQ multiplex PCR, the TCRdb table keeps only in-frame clones and is missing some. The sample contains tens of thousands of clones, 90% to 97% of which appear only once. Specimen: PBMCs. These receptors were collected from a woman aged 18-35 years in good health and CMV-seronegative.

The genes are TRBV28 and TRBJ2-1; D is possibly TRBD2 (6 bases). Germline CDR1 reads MDHEN; CDR2 reads SYDVKM. The length of the CDR3 is 14 residues. V was trimmed by 2 bases and J by 3 bases, leaving 8 bases between them. Here the CDR3 reads CASSLTSYYNEQFF. The DNA of the CDR3 is TGTGCCAGCAGTTTAACTAGCTACTACAATGAGCAGTTCTTC.

V and J are TRBV6-6 and TRBJ2-7; 10 bases map to TRBD2. Germline CDR1 reads MNHNY; CDR2 reads SVGAGI (reference sequence). The ends lost 6 bases at V and 1 base at J; junction bases unmatched: 9. This CDR3 region has 16 residues. The CDR3 DNA sequence: TGTGCCAGCAGCCCCAGGACTAGCGGACTATCCTACGAGCAGTACTTC. Residues: CASSPRTSGLSYEQYF.

This rearrangement joins TRBV2 to TRBJ2-1, with TRBD2 as a possible D gene (5 bases). V lost 4 bases, J lost 8 bases, and 21 bases lay in between. The CDR3 totals 16 residues. Germline-derived CDR1 and CDR2 are SNHLY and FYNNEI. This CDR3 reads CASSVLNPGNWDEQFF. CDR3 nucleotides: TGTGCCAGCAGTGTTTTGAATCCCGGGAATTGGGATGAGCAGTTCTTC.

The genes are TRBV2 and TRBJ1-1, with D perhaps TRBD1 (6 bases). The CDR3 spans 13 residues. V lost 6 bases and J lost 8, with 16 bases in between. CDR1 and CDR2 from the germline V gene are SNHLY and FYNNEI. Here the CDR3 reads CASSSEGVGEAFF. As DNA, the CDR3 is TGTGCCAGCAGCTCAGAGGGGGTGGGAGAAGCTTTCTTT. The whole variable domain, remainder taken from reference TRBV2 and TRBJ1-1, is EPEVTQTPSHQVTQMGQEVILRCVPISNHLYFYWYRQILGQKVEFLVSFYNNEISEKSEIFDDQFSVERPDGSNFTLKIRSTKLEDSAMYFCASSSEGVGEAFFGQGTRLTVV.

This chain connects TRBV2 to TRBJ2-5, with 9 nucleotides matching TRBD2. In germline, CDR1 is SNHLY, CDR2 FYNNEI. V lost 4 bases, J lost 7 bases, and 7 bases stayed unmatched. The CDR3 has 14 residues. The CDR3 sequence is CASSGSSGAVTQYF. The CDR3 DNA reads TGTGCCAGCAGTGGGTCTAGCGGGGCGGTGACCCAGTACTTC.

This CDR3 is CASSRGPADTQYF. CDR3 in DNA: TGTGCCTCGTCGCGGGGACCGGCCGATACGCAGTATTTT. The chain carries TRBV19 and TRBJ2-3, with D maybe TRBD2 (6 bases). Trimming left V 11 bases short and J 6 bases short, with 18 bases between. CDR1 LNHDA and CDR2 SQIVND come from the germline V gene (reference sequence). This CDR3 comprises 13 residues.

This chain joins TRBV10-3 and TRBJ1-4; perhaps TRBD1 as D (5 bases). The CDR3 is 13 amino acids. Trimming removed 8 bases from V and 8 bases from J, with 15 bases in between. The germline V gene encodes CDR1 ENHRY and CDR2 SYGVKD. The CDR3 loop is CAISQGKEEKLFF. The CDR3 coding sequence is TGTGCCATCTCCCAGGGTAAGGAGGAAAAACTGTTTTTT.

V usage is TRBV9 and J usage is TRBJ2-5; 7 positions match TRBD2. After removal of 2 bases from V and 7 bases from J, the junction contained 2 bases not matched to a gene. CDR1 SGDLS and CDR2 YYNGEE come from the germline V gene. The CDR3 covers 12 residues. In DNA, the CDR3 is TGTGCCAGCAGCGTGGGGGAGGGGACCCAGTACTTC. Encoded protein: CASSVGEGTQYF.

J is TRBJ1-1 and V is TRBV2; 8 nucleotides match TRBD1. This CDR3 is 14 amino acids long. The ends lost 5 bases at V and 6 bases at J; junction bases unmatched: 8. The germline V gene encodes CDR1 SNHLY and CDR2 FYNNEI. The CDR3 region has the DNA TGTGCCAGCAGTCCCCGGACAGGGACCCCTGAAGCTTTCTTT. Protein product: CASSPRTGTPEAFF.

V is TRBV7-2 and J is TRBJ2-1, with 11 bases that match TRBD2. Germline V gives CDR1 SGHTA, CDR2 FQGNSA. This CDR3 has 15 amino acids. V was pared by 5 bases and J by 2 bases, with 2 bases of the junction left unmatched. CDR3 sequence reads: CASSPLAGAYNEQFF. DNA for the CDR3: TGTGCCAGCAGCCCACTAGCGGGGGCCTACAATGAGCAGTTCTTC.

This clone was seen a single time. The chain couples TRBV7-3 to TRBJ2-1; D is uncertain. The CDR3 has 12 residues. The germline V gene has CDR1 SGHTA and CDR2 FQGTGA. Trimming left V 1 base short and J 9 bases short, with 7 bases between. The CDR3 sequence is CASSLSPSEQFF. The CDR3 bases are TGTGCCAGCAGCTTAAGCCCGAGTGAGCAGTTCTTC.

This sequence joins TRBV7-2 and TRBJ1-3; 8 nucleotides agree with TRBD1. The CDR3 covers 15 residues. Trimming cost V 5 bases and J 2 bases; bases outside gene matches: 5. Germline lookup yields CDR1 SGHTA and CDR2 FQGNSA. CDR3 sequence reads: CASSTRQGPGNTIYF. Written as DNA, the CDR3 is TGTGCCAGCAGCACCCGACAGGGGCCTGGAAACACCATATATTTT.

This rearrangement joins TRBV7-9 to TRBJ1-5; TRBD1 matches 9 bases. Germline trimming cut 5 bases from V and 5 bases from J; bases unmatched to any gene: 13. CDR3 size: 17 residues. Looked up from germline, CDR1 is SEHNR and CDR2 is FQNEAQ (reference sequence). The CDR3 loop is CASSLSLGTGRHQPQHF. For the CDR3, the DNA is TGTGCCAGCAGCCTCTCGTTGGGGACAGGGCGACATCAGCCCCAGCATTTT. Drawing the rest from reference TRBV7-9 and TRBJ1-5, the complete variable domain is DTGVSQNPRHKITKRGQNVTFRCDPISEHNRLYWYRQTLGQGPEFLTYFQNEAQLEKSRLLSDRFSAERPKGSFSTLEIQRTEQGDSAMYLCASSLSLGTGRHQPQHFGDGTRLSIL.

The genes are TRBV7-3 and TRBJ1-1; 9 positions match TRBD1. V lost 5 bases to trimming and J lost 7 bases; unmatched junction nucleotides: 17. This CDR3 comprises 17 residues. The germline V gene has CDR1 SGHTA and CDR2 FQGTGA. CDR3 in DNA: TGTGCCAGCAGCAACCTACAGGGGGCGCGATGGGTCAATGAAGCTTTCTTT. As protein: CASSNLQGARWVNEAFF.

On this clone itself: At one end the junction does not follow the germline gene, possibly because of a read error. The genes are TRBV7-7 and TRBJ2-5, with D perhaps TRBD2 (5 bases). CDR3 size: 13 residues. In germline, CDR1 is SSHAT, CDR2 FNYEAQ (reference sequence). The DNA for the CDR3 is TGTGCTAGCAGCTTAAATGACCGGGGGACCCAGTACTTC. Protein product: CASSLNDRGTQYF.